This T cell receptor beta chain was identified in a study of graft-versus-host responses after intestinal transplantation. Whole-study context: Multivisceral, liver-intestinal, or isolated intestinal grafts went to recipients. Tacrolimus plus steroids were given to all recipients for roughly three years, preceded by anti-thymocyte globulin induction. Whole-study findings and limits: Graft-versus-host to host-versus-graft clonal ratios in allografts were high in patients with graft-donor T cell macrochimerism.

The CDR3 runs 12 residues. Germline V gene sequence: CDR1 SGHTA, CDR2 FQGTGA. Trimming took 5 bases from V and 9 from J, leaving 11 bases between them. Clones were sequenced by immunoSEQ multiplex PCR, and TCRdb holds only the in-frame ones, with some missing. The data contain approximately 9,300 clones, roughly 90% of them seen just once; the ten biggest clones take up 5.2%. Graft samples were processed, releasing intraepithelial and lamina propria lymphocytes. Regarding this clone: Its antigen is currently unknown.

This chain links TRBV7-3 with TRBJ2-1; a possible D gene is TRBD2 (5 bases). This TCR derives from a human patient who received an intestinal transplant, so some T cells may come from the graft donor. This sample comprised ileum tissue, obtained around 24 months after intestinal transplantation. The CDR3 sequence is CASSLSGGEQFF. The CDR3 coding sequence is TGTGCCAGCAGCCTTTCAGGAGGTGAGCAGTTCTTC.